This entry lists 10 T cell receptor beta chains sequenced from one sample in a study of blood T cell repertoires in COVID-19. Data came from immunoSEQ multiplex PCR; TCRdb stores just in-frame clones and leaves some out. The sample shows about 370,000 clones, around 89% of them seen only once. The sequencing sample was made of peripheral blood. The receptor source for this set is a woman in her 30s with COVID-19, enrolled during active disease.

The V and J genes are TRBV7-2 and TRBJ1-2; the match to TRBD1 covers 9 bases. V shed 0 bases and J 7 bases; nucleotides not matched to a gene: 6. Germline CDR1 SGHTA, CDR2 FQGNSA. This CDR3 has 15 amino acids. In nucleotides, the CDR3 is TGTGCCAGCAGCTTAGCTCGGGGACAGGGATTTGGCTACACCTTC. This sequence encodes CASSLARGQGFGYTF.

The V and J genes are TRBV7-8 and TRBJ1-2; 7 bases are a match to TRBD1. The J segment lost 7 bases and the V segment lost 1 base, leaving 9 bases of the junction unmatched. This CDR3 is built from 15 residues. Germline CDR1 and CDR2: SGHVS and FQNEAQ. The DNA of the CDR3 is TGTGCCAGCAGCTTAGTAGGGGACAGCCGGTCTGGCTACACCTTC. Encoded protein: CASSLVGDSRSGYTF.

V gene TRBV12-3 or TRBV12-4 combines with J gene TRBJ1-1; D gene ambiguous. This CDR3 is 12 amino acids long. Trimming stripped 10 bases from V and 3 bases from J, with 12 bases between. The CDR3 is CANRVEDTEAFF. The CDR3 bases are TGTGCCAACCGGGTGGAGGACACTGAAGCTTTCTTT.

As concerns this clone: One end of the junction varies from germline; a read error may be responsible. The CDR3 loop reads CASSLEIGGGELFF. CDR3 DNA: TGTGCTAGCAGCTTAGAAATCGGGGGCGGGGAGCTGTTTTTT. V and J are TRBV7-7 and TRBJ2-2; D is perhaps TRBD2 (6 bases). Germline-derived CDR1 and CDR2 are SSHAT and FNYEAQ (reference sequence). This CDR3 has 14 amino acids.

The rearrangement uses TRBV28 and TRBJ2-5; 14 bases line up with TRBD2. Trimming took 0 bases from V and 0 from J; bases not matched to a gene: 12. The CDR3 sequence is 21 residues long. Germline CDR1 reads MDHEN; CDR2 reads SYDVKM. CDR3 amino acids: CASSLWVFRGLAGDNQETQYF. The CDR3 bases are TGTGCCAGCAGTTTATGGGTCTTTCGGGGACTAGCGGGGGACAACCAAGAGACCCAGTACTTC. The full variable domain, with the rest looked up from reference TRBV28 and TRBJ2-5, is DVKVTQSSRYLVKRTGEKVFLECVQDMDHENMFWYRQDPGLGLRLIYFSYDVKMKEKGDIPEGYSVSREKKERFSLILESASTNQTSMYLCASSLWVFRGLAGDNQETQYFGPGTRLLVL.

V and J are TRBV28 and TRBJ2-1; possibly TRBD2 for D (5 bases). Between the trimmed V and J ends, which lost 4 bases and 0 bases, there was a span of 7 bases. The CDR3 extends over 14 amino acids. Germline CDR1 is MDHEN and CDR2 is SYDVKM. Here the CDR3 DNA reads TGTGCCAGCAGTTCGGGGATCTCCTACAATGAGCAGTTCTTC. Translation gives CASSSGISYNEQFF.

The J gene is TRBJ2-5, the V gene TRBV5-6, with 8 bases fitting TRBD2. Germline V gives CDR1 SGHDT, CDR2 YYEEEE. CDR3 length: 16 amino acids. After removal of 4 bases from V and 7 bases from J, the junction contained 15 bases not matched to a gene. The CDR3 loop is CASSRGSSGALGTQYF. The CDR3 DNA reads TGTGCCAGCAGCAGAGGTAGTAGCGGGGCCTTGGGGACCCAGTACTTC.

The chain employs TRBV3-1 (or the pseudogene TRBV3-2) and TRBJ1-6; TRBD1 matches at 9 bases. This CDR3 comprises 14 residues. The germline V gene encodes CDR1 LGHDT and CDR2 YNNKEL (reference sequence). The trim removed 1 base at V and 8 bases at J, leaving 0 bases unmatched. CDR3 in amino acids: CASSQGDRDSPLHF. The CDR3 nucleotides are TGTGCCAGCAGCCAAGGGGACAGGGATTCACCCCTCCACTTT.

The J gene is TRBJ2-1, the V gene TRBV27; TRBD2 is a possible D gene (6 bases). Germline lookup yields CDR1 MNHEY and CDR2 SMNVEV (reference sequence). Trimming removed 1 base at V and 4 bases at J, with 14 bases between. CDR3 length: 16 residues. The CDR3 protein is CASSLYLPGLYNEQFF. CDR3 nucleotide sequence: TGTGCCAGCAGTTTATATCTCCCGGGACTTTACAATGAGCAGTTCTTC.

The rearrangement uses TRBV5-1 and TRBJ2-7; 8 bases match TRBD2. Germline trimming cut 3 bases from V and 0 bases from J; bases unmatched to any gene: 17. CDR3 size: 19 residues. CDR1 and CDR2 from the germline V gene are SGHRS and YFSETQ. The CDR3: CASSSFKPCLAGVSYEQYV. In nucleotides, the CDR3 is TGCGCCAGCAGCTCCTTTAAACCTTGCCTAGCGGGTGTCTCCTACGAGCAGTACGTC.